This T cell receptor beta chain was sequenced in a study of OX40 agonist ivuxolimab in advanced cancers. Across the whole study: Hepatocellular carcinoma, melanoma, renal cell or head and neck cancer affected the dose-escalation patients.

This clone is a singleton in its sample. Measured with immunoSEQ multiplex PCR; TCRdb has only the in-frame clones, and not every one. Of about 63,000 clones listed, over 75% are singletons. The CDR3 length is 14 residues. The J segment lost 6 bases and the V segment lost 5 bases, leaving 7 bases of the junction unmatched. Germline V gives CDR1 SGHTA, CDR2 FQGNSA. The chain couples TRBV7-2 to TRBJ2-3; 8 nucleotides line up with TRBD1. Sample: CD4+ or CD8+ T cells sorted from blood, taken in a trial of the OX40 agonist ivuxolimab. This sequence originates from an adult with an advanced solid tumor such as melanoma, head and neck, liver or kidney cancer. The chain's CDR3 is CASSLGQGMDTQYF. As DNA, the CDR3 is TGTGCCAGCAGCCTCGGACAGGGTATGGATACGCAGTATTTT.